Listed here are 7 T cell receptor beta chains from one sample, sequenced in a study of PD-1 blockade in classical Hodgkin lymphoma. Method: immunoSEQ multiplex PCR; TCRdb's copy keeps in-frame clones and lacks some. This table has about 110,000 clones, 80% to 90% appearing once. Every patient experienced relapse after autologous stem cell transplantation, and brentuximab vedotin exposure varied. The sample here was peripheral blood mononuclear cells (PBMCs), taken before the second cycle of nivolumab. The receptors stem from a human donor with classical Hodgkin lymphoma.

This sequence joins TRBV7-2 and TRBJ2-2; no reliable D call. CDR1 SGHTA and CDR2 FQGNSA come from the germline V gene. Deletions cut 2 bases from V and 2 bases from J, with 0 bases between. The CDR3 runs 12 residues. DNA of the CDR3: TGTGCCAGCAGCTTAAACACCGGGGAGCTGTTTTTT. It translates to CASSLNTGELFF.

The V call is TRBV4-2, the J call TRBJ2-7, with 10 nucleotides matching TRBD1. Germline V gives CDR1 LGHNA, CDR2 YNFKEQ. Trimming removed 3 bases from V and 0 bases from J; junction bases left unmatched: 2. There are 15 residues in the CDR3. CDR3 coding DNA: TGTGCCAGCAGCCACGGACAGGGGGACTCCTACGAGCAGTACTTC. Encoded protein: CASSHGQGDSYEQYF.

This rearrangement joins TRBV6-6 to TRBJ2-7; D is tentatively TRBD1 or TRBD2 (5 bases each). Germline CDR1 and CDR2: MNHNY and SVGAGI (reference sequence). This CDR3 is built from 15 residues. V was pared by 0 bases and J by 2 bases, with 11 bases between. In nucleotides, the CDR3 is TGTGCCAGCAGTTACTCCCAGGGACCTCCCTACGAGCAGTACTTC. This translates into CASSYSQGPPYEQYF.

This sequence joins TRBV21-1 and TRBJ1-1; the table's D call of TRBD1 was not tested on the DNA. TRBV21-1 is labeled a pseudogene. The CDR3 runs to 13 residues. For the CDR3, the DNA is TGTGCCAGCTACCAGGGGGCCGACACTGAAGCTTTCTTT. Translation gives CASYQGADTEAFF.

This clone was counted a single time. The chain links TRBV9 to TRBJ2-7, with 11 bases that match TRBD1. This CDR3 spans 14 amino acids. V was pared by 3 bases and J by 3 bases, with 2 bases of the junction left unmatched. The germline V gene encodes CDR1 SGDLS and CDR2 YYNGEE. CDR3 loop: CASSAGTGGYEQYF. The CDR3 coding sequence is TGTGCCAGCAGCGCCGGGACAGGGGGCTACGAGCAGTACTTC.

The chain employs TRBV28 and TRBJ2-3, with D hard to call. CDR3 length: 16 amino acids. Per the germline V gene, CDR1 is MDHEN and CDR2 is SYDVKM. Trimming cost V 7 bases and J 6 bases, with 23 bases left between them. CDR3 DNA: TGTGCCAGCACCTTGCCGACTGCGTTGGGTGCGGATACGCAGTATTTT. Its protein product is CASTLPTALGADTQYF. The full variable domain, in which reference TRBV28 and TRBJ2-3 provide the parts outside the CDR3, is DVKVTQSSRYLVKRTGEKVFLECVQDMDHENMFWYRQDPGLGLRLIYFSYDVKMKEKGDIPEGYSVSREKKERFSLILESASTNQTSMYLCASTLPTALGADTQYFGPGTRLTVL.

In this sample, this clone turned up once. The chain carries TRBV6-5 and TRBJ1-3; perhaps TRBD1 as D (5 bases). CDR1 MNHEY and CDR2 SVGAGI come from the germline V gene. The ends were cut back, 2 bases at V and 7 bases at J, with 12 bases in the middle. This CDR3 has 14 amino acids. In nucleotides, the CDR3 is TGTGCCAGCAGTTACGACGGCGAGGGGAACACCATATATTTT. This translates into CASSYDGEGNTIYF.